A selection of T cell receptor beta chains follows, all from one sample in a study of beta chain features in type 1 diabetes. The method was immunoSEQ multiplex PCR; TCRdb's version includes in-frame clones alone and lacks a portion of them. The sample includes about 150,000 clones, around 8.5% of them seen just once. The sequenced sample was central memory CD4+ T cells from blood. The source is a man aged 18 to 29 in good health. Each CDR3 is given with its conserved first and last residue. D genes are given only for firm matches. Rows give clone size only sometimes, using once, few, many, or a class for an expanded clone.

d_call: -; clone_size: -; j_call: TRBJ1-1; v_call: TRBV29-1; cdr3_nt: TGCAGCGTTGCCCCGCAGGGTGAAGCTTTCTTT; cdr3_aa: CSVAPQGEAFF
d_call: -; clone_size: few; j_call: TRBJ2-7; v_call: TRBV28; cdr3_nt: TGTGCCAGCAGTTGGTCGGCAGGGGTGGTACCCCAGCAGTACTTC; cdr3_aa: CASSWSAGVVPQQYF
d_call: -; clone_size: -; j_call: TRBJ1-5; v_call: TRBV19; cdr3_nt: TGTGCCAGTACACCTCCGGGAGCGGGGACTAGCAATCAGCCCCAGCATTTT; cdr3_aa: CASTPPGAGTSNQPQHF
d_call: TRBD2; clone_size: few; j_call: TRBJ2-5; v_call: TRBV4-1; cdr3_nt: TGCGCCAGCAGCCAAGATCCTAGCGGGGGATGGACCCAGTACTTC; cdr3_aa: CASSQDPSGGWTQYF
d_call: TRBD1; clone_size: -; j_call: TRBJ1-2; v_call: TRBV5-1; cdr3_nt: TGCGCCAGCAGCTCCGGACAGGGTGGTGGCTACACCTTC; cdr3_aa: CASSSGQGGGYTF
d_call: TRBD1; clone_size: many; j_call: TRBJ2-1; v_call: TRBV14; cdr3_nt: TGTGCCAGCAGCCAAGATCTTGGGACAGCGTGGTTCTTC; cdr3_aa: CASSQDLGTAWFF
d_call: TRBD1; clone_size: -; j_call: TRBJ2-6; v_call: TRBV18; cdr3_nt: TGTGCCAGCTCACCAAAGGGATCACAGGGGACCCCTGGGGCCAACGTCCTGACTTTC; cdr3_aa: CASSPKGSQGTPGANVLTF
d_call: TRBD2; clone_size: -; j_call: TRBJ2-2; v_call: TRBV6-5; cdr3_nt: TGTGCCAGCACAAAGGGGACTAGCGGGGCCGGGGAGCTGTTTTTT; cdr3_aa: CASTKGTSGAGELFF
d_call: TRBD1; clone_size: few; j_call: TRBJ1-1; v_call: TRBV11-2; cdr3_nt: TGTGCCAGCAGCCCAAGGACAGGTTCAGGCACTGAAGCTTTCTTT; cdr3_aa: CASSPRTGSGTEAFF
d_call: TRBD1; clone_size: many; j_call: TRBJ1-1; v_call: TRBV18; cdr3_nt: TGTGCCAGCTCATCAACGGGACAGGTAGAAGCTTTCTTT; cdr3_aa: CASSSTGQVEAFF
d_call: TRBD1; clone_size: many; j_call: TRBJ2-7; v_call: TRBV7-9; cdr3_nt: TGTGCCAGCAGCGAGGGGACAGGAGTATACGAGCAGTACTTC; cdr3_aa: CASSEGTGVYEQYF